This T cell receptor beta chain was obtained from a study of control samples from healthy donors and cancer patients. Only in-frame clones appear in the TCRdb table, and some are missing; sequencing was by immunoSEQ multiplex PCR. Here the sample spans some 110,000 clones, roughly nine tenths being singletons. Germline V CDR1 and CDR2: SGHTS, YDEGEE. The CDR3 length is 15 residues. After removal of 4 bases from V and 7 bases from J, the junction contained 9 bases not matched to a gene. V usage is TRBV5-8 and J usage is TRBJ1-4, with 8 bases identical to TRBD1. The source is a woman aged 50 to 65 with colorectal cancer. The sample was PBMCs. This chain's CDR3 is CASSPLRDRTEKLFF. The CDR3 DNA sequence: TGTGCCAGCAGCCCCCTCCGGGACAGGACTGAAAAACTGTTTTTT.